A selection of T cell receptor beta chains follows, all from one sample in a study of early T cells in non-severe SARS-CoV-2 infection. TCRdb reprocessed the 5' RACE reads via MiXCR and lists one record per CDR3 protein. The sample has 45,000 to 55,000 distinct CDR3 sequences; approximately 6.7% are singletons. Sequenced sample: whole blood. The receptors were sampled from an adult who was a healthcare worker with PCR-confirmed SARS-CoV-2 infection or an uninfected control (not recorded which). Each CDR3 is given with its conserved first and last residue.

V gene | CDR3 protein
TRBV20-1 | CSARDLASYGYTF
TRBV6-2/TRBV6-3 | CASSHGEPYEQYF
TRBV12-3/TRBV12-4 | CASSRNPYGQPYGYTF
TRBV6-2/TRBV6-3 | CASSYGPSGDTEAFF
TRBV30 | CAWSVSGGLDYEQYF
TRBV5-1 | CASSLGPLGTYNQPQHF
TRBV18 | CASSPPEASGGVDNEQFF
TRBV28 | CASRPQDNTEAFF
TRBV29-1 | CSVDGLGTEAFF
TRBV7-9 | CASSAPGTGAYGYTF
TRBV19 | CASNRPGGTNEKLFF
TRBV9 | CASSVAPHLTSGGPDTQYF
TRBV19 | CASSIPGRAQPQHF
TRBV6-5 | CASSYSTRGAGEQYF
TRBV29-1 | CSVGQGFTGELFF
TRBV18 | CASSPRDTQYF
TRBV4-1 | CASSQFSGQPQHF
TRBV6-5 | CASSPTGSRHEQYF
TRBV4-3 | CASSQEGATNEKLFF
TRBV30 | CAWIPIGTGAKANYGYTF
TRBV20-1 | CSARPPGQLNTEAFF
TRBV19 | CASSIEGGYGYTF
TRBV20-1 | CSAPSGAGDSYQETQYF
TRBV2 | CASSEARLVRETQYF
TRBV7-2 | CASSTWTDTTQETQYF
TRBV5-1 | CASSPGQGRGNIQYF
TRBV18 | CASSPDRANEKLFF
TRBV11-3 | CASSPPETSYEQYF
TRBV28 | CASRLDGNYGYTF
TRBV7-3 | CASSFGQGNTEAFF
TRBV7-9 | CASSLLGEAFF
TRBV7-8 | CASSKSAVGATQYF
TRBV29-1 | CSVLDRGRYEQYF
TRBV4-3 | CASSQDLDSFYGYTF
TRBV5-1 | CASSLGGLSGANVLTF
TRBV7-9 | CASSLDANRGHEQYF
TRBV14 | CASSQDEWPSGGPDTQYF
TRBV12-3/TRBV12-4 | CASSLVIRSDYGYTF
TRBV30 | CAWKAGTGIYGYTF
TRBV7-9 | CASSLPGSGRPDTQYF
TRBV4-1 | CASSQSDRGGGNEQFF
TRBV7-9 | CASSLGGIRNQPQHF
TRBV20-1 | CSARRTSGRTDTQYF
TRBV28 | CASRPRDSYLNSPLHF
TRBV20-1 | CSAEQGALSEKLFF